The 17 T cell receptor beta chains below were found in one sample sequenced in a study of regulatory T cells in long-lasting Graves disease. Libraries of TCR beta came from iRepertoire HTBI primers plus Arm-PCR of CDR3 regions. Each CDR3 protein gets one entry after TCRdb re-called the multiplex PCR reads with MiXCR. The sample lists about 330,000 distinct CDR3 sequences, 16% occurring once. As for time point: newly diagnosed GD, antithyroid drugs for less than 3 months. RNA extracted from PBMCs served as the sequencing template. The same data also contributed to another study, on T cells in Graves' hyperthyroidism and ophthalmopathy.

Here the sequenced sample was peripheral blood mononuclear cells (PBMCs), taken at new diagnosis, from a patient treated with antithyroid drugs. These receptor sequences come from a woman under 30 with Graves disease.

This clonotype was seen many times. The chain joins TRBV3-1 to TRBJ2-1, with 13 bases fitting TRBD2. Germline CDR1 LGHDT, CDR2 YNNKEL (reference sequence). With 2 bases clipped from V and 9 bases from J, the junction kept 10 bases outside the gene matches. The CDR3 length is 17 residues. This CDR3 reads CASSQHTSGGVWSEQFF. CDR3 bases: TGTGCCAGCAGCCAACACACTAGCGGGGGGGTTTGGAGTGAGCAGTTCTTC.

The chain combines TRBV30 with TRBJ2-1; TRBD1 agrees at 8 bases. CDR3 length: 15 residues. Germline CDR1 reads GTSNPN; CDR2 reads SVGIG (reference sequence). With 3 bases clipped from V and 4 bases from J, the junction kept 8 bases outside the gene matches. CDR3 nucleotide sequence: TGTGCCTGGAGATTTGGGACAGGCATATACAATGAGCAGTTCTTC. Protein product: CAWRFGTGIYNEQFF.

This clonotype was counted many times. The chain recombines TRBV5-1 with TRBJ1-1, with 7 bases fitting TRBD1. This CDR3 contains 17 residues. Germline V gene data show CDR1 as SGHRS and CDR2 as YFSETQ. V gave up 4 bases and J gave up 0 bases; unmatched junction bases: 12. The CDR3 spells CASSTYRGPVMNTEAFF. CDR3 nucleotides: TGCGCCAGCAGCACATACAGGGGTCCCGTAATGAACACTGAAGCTTTCTTT.

Points on this clonotype: One junction end does not reproduce the germline sequence, and a read error may be involved. CDR3 sequence reads: CASSQDSFTGELLF. The CDR3 coding sequence is TGTGCCAGCAGCCAAGACAGTTTCACCGGGGAGCTGCTTTTT. The chain carries TRBV14 and TRBJ2-2; tentative D call: TRBD2 (5 bases). Germline-derived CDR1 and CDR2 are SGHDN and FVKESK. The CDR3 is 14 residues long.

Note on this clonotype: It may be a read error: a sequence one base away is much more abundant. The chain carries TRBV5-8 and TRBJ1-1; D is unclear. Trimming removed 6 bases at V and 3 bases at J, with 12 bases between. This CDR3 has 13 amino acids. Germline V lookup: CDR1 SGHTS, CDR2 YDEGEE. The CDR3 bases are TGTGCCAGCACCTGGTCCCCAGACACTGAAGCTTTCTTT. Protein: CASTWSPDTEAFF.

This clonotype has ten or more counts. The J gene is TRBJ2-1, the V gene TRBV20-1; 13 positions match TRBD2. The V gene end was trimmed by 6 bases and the J gene end by 5 bases; junction bases not matched to a gene: 7. Looked up from germline, CDR1 is DFQATT and CDR2 is SNEGSKA (reference sequence). This CDR3 contains 15 residues. The CDR3 region has the DNA TGCAGTGCCGTCCTGACTAGCGGGGGGCACAATGAGCAGTTCTTC. It translates to CSAVLTSGGHNEQFF.

There are many counts of this clonotype. V gene TRBV3-1 combines with J gene TRBJ2-1; TRBD2 matches at 10 bases. This CDR3 contains 14 residues. Germline CDR1 reads LGHDT; CDR2 reads YNNKEL (reference sequence). V shed 5 bases and J 10 bases; nucleotides not matched to a gene: 8. The CDR3 reads CASSVAGGLPEQFF. CDR3 DNA sequence: TGTGCCAGCAGCGTAGCGGGAGGACTACCCGAGCAGTTCTTC.

The rearrangement uses TRBV5-1 and TRBJ2-3; D possibly corresponds to TRBD1 (6 bases). This CDR3 comprises 12 residues. V gave up 5 bases and J gave up 5 bases, with 9 bases separating them. Germline CDR1 and CDR2: SGHRS and YFSETQ. The CDR3: CASRRGIDTQYF. CDR3 bases: TGCGCCAGCAGAAGGGGGATAGATACGCAGTATTTT.

In the case of this clonotype: This sequence may be a read error, since a much larger clone differs from it by one base. The chain links TRBV6-1 to TRBJ2-7; D possibly corresponds to TRBD2 (5 bases). This CDR3 has 15 amino acids. Looked up from germline, CDR1 is MNHNS and CDR2 is SASEGT. V gave up 6 bases and J gave up 7 bases, with 22 bases separating them. CDR3 amino acids: CASRMGSSSYNEQYF. CDR3 coding DNA: TGTGCCAGCAGAATGGGGAGTAGCTCCTACAATGAGCAGTACTTC.

The table lists this clonotype with many counts. The chain links TRBV30 to TRBJ2-1; 8 bases align to TRBD2. V dropped 1 base and J dropped 7; count of bases not matched to a gene: 9. The CDR3 has 15 amino acids. Germline-derived CDR1 and CDR2 are GTSNPN and SVGIG (reference sequence). CDR3 sequence (DNA): TGTGCCTGGAGTGAGGGGAGCGGGAGTTCGAATGAGCAGTTCTTC. This sequence encodes CAWSEGSGSSNEQFF.

There are many counts of this clonotype. The chain is built from TRBV7-2 and TRBJ1-5; 9 bases are shared with TRBD1. Germline V gene sequence: CDR1 SGHTA, CDR2 FQGNSA. V gave up 1 base and J gave up 6 bases; unmatched junction bases: 7. The CDR3 has 16 residues. CDR3 coding DNA: TGTGCCAGCAGCTTAGATGCCGGGACAGGGTCTCAGCCCCAGCATTTT. This codes for CASSLDAGTGSQPQHF.

The chain combines TRBV28 with TRBJ1-5; the D gene is possibly TRBD1 (6 bases). Germline CDR1 and CDR2: MDHEN and SYDVKM. The CDR3 runs 13 residues. The V end was cut by 6 bases, the J end by 9 bases, with 15 bases between. In DNA form, the CDR3 reads TGTGCCAGCAGCCCGGGGGGCGCCGGGCCCCAGCATTTT. The encoded protein is CASSPGGAGPQHF.

This clonotype was counted ten times or more. The chain is built from TRBV10-3 and TRBJ2-7; D is tentatively TRBD1 or TRBD2 (7 bases each). V gave up 4 bases and J gave up 2 bases, with 15 bases separating them. The CDR3 consists of 15 residues. In germline, CDR1 is ENHRY, CDR2 SYGVKD. The CDR3 region has the DNA TGTGCCATCAGTGGGGAGGGGGCGACAACCTACGAGCAGTACTTC. Residues: CAISGEGATTYEQYF.

Notes on this clonotype: This may stem from a read error, because a much larger clone lies one nucleotide away. The genes are TRBV30 and TRBJ1-1, with 9 bases matching TRBD1. The CDR3 runs to 14 residues. Germline values: CDR1 GTSNPN, CDR2 SVGIG (reference sequence). After removal of 4 bases from V and 1 base from J, the junction contained 4 bases not matched to a gene. The CDR3 spells CAWTPGQGNTEAFF. Here the CDR3 DNA reads TGTGCCTGGACTCCGGGACAGGGGAACACTGAAGCTTTCTTT. Variable domain in full (rest from reference TRBV30 and TRBJ1-1): SQTIHQWPATLVQPVGSPLSLECTVEGTSNPNLYWYRQAAGRGLQLLFYSVGIGQISSEVPQNLSASRPQDRQFILSSKKLLLSDSGFYLCAWTPGQGNTEAFFGQGTRLTVV.

As for this clonotype: This sequence may be a read error, since a much larger clone differs from it by one base. The V gene is TRBV7-2, the J gene TRBJ2-5, with 12 positions matching TRBD1. The CDR3 totals 17 residues. Germline lookup yields CDR1 SGHTA and CDR2 FQGNSA. DNA of the CDR3: TGTGCCAGCAGCTCGGGGACAGGGGGCAGTTTGACAGAGACCCAGTGCTTC. Protein sequence: CASSSGTGGSLTETQCF. The full variable domain, with the rest looked up from reference TRBV7-2 and TRBJ2-5, is GAGVSQSPSNKVTEKGKDVELRCDPISGHTALYWYRQSLGQGLEFLIYFQGNSAPDKSGLPSDRFSAERTGGSVSTLTIQRTQQEDSAVYLCASSSGTGGSLTETQCFGPGTRLLVL.

This clonotype was seen at least ten times. V gene TRBV2 combines with J gene TRBJ2-7, with 7 bases that match TRBD2. With V trimmed by 1 base and J by 6 bases, 3 bases remained unmatched. Per the germline V gene, CDR1 is SNHLY and CDR2 is FYNNEI. The CDR3 is 13 residues long. The CDR3 here is CASSEVREAEQYF. CDR3 bases: TGTGCCAGCAGTGAAGTTCGGGAGGCCGAGCAGTACTTC. Variable domain in full (rest from reference TRBV2 and TRBJ2-7): EPEVTQTPSHQVTQMGQEVILRCVPISNHLYFYWYRQILGQKVEFLVSFYNNEISEKSEIFDDQFSVERPDGSNFTLKIRSTKLEDSAMYFCASSEVREAEQYFGPGTRLTVT.

This clonotype was counted between two and nine times. The V and J genes are TRBV19 and TRBJ1-5; D is unresolved. Deletions cut 6 bases from V and 2 bases from J, with 11 bases between. CDR1 and CDR2 from the germline V gene are LNHDA and SQIVND (reference sequence). The CDR3 sequence is 14 residues long. CDR3 bases: TGTGCCAGTAGAAGTTCGGGCGGCAATCAGCCCCAGCATTTT. It yields the protein CASRSSGGNQPQHF.